The 32 T cell receptor beta chains below come from one sample, sequenced in a study of CD4 and CD8 cells across lung adenocarcinoma regions. TCRdb re-called the PCR reads with MiXCR, one entry per CDR3 protein. The sample has under 10,000 distinct CDR3 sequences; 51% are singletons. Sequenced sample: CD4+ T cells from the margin of a lung tumor. The receptors derive from a male donor with lung adenocarcinoma. The CD4 and CD8 labels of this study may be unreliable.

Concerning this clonotype: A read error may account for a junction end that differs from germline. The rearrangement links TRBV6-1 to TRBJ2-3; 12 nucleotides agree with TRBD2. Per germline, CDR1 MNHNS and CDR2 SASEGT. The CDR3 is made up of 15 amino acids. The CDR3 spells CARGETSGGPETQYF. Here the CDR3 DNA reads TGTGCCAGGGGTGAGACTAGCGGGGGCCCAGAGACCCAGTACTTT.

In this sample, this clonotype turned up a few times. The CDR3 loop is CAFQDRHSGNTIYF. The CDR3 DNA follows: TGTGCTTTCCAAGACAGACACTCTGGAAACACCATATATTTT. This chain links TRBV30 with TRBJ1-3; D might be TRBD1 (5 bases). The germline V gene has CDR1 GTSNPN and CDR2 SVGIG (reference sequence). The CDR3 sequence is 14 residues long. Variable domain in full (rest from reference TRBV30 and TRBJ1-3): SQTIHQWPATLVQPVGSPLSLECTVEGTSNPNLYWYRQAAGRGLQLLFYSVGIGQISSEVPQNLSASRPQDRQFILSSKKLLLSDSGFYLCAFQDRHSGNTIYFGEGSWLTVV.

The chain carries TRBV6-1 and TRBJ2-1; the D is unclear. The assigned J gene may be wrong: the sequence end matches TRBJ2-7 better. The CDR3 extends over 10 amino acids. The germline gives CDR1 MNHNS, CDR2 SASEGT. The CDR3 spells CASNSYEQYF. CDR3 DNA: TGTGCCAGCAATAGTTACGAGCAGTACTTC.

This clonotype counts as medium-sized (0.01 to 0.1%). This sequence joins TRBV5-3 and TRBJ2-4, with D maybe TRBD2 (5 bases). TRBV5-3 is an ORF, with its function uncertain. The CDR3 is 16 amino acids. V shed 0 bases and J shed 9 bases, with 19 bases lying between them. Here the CDR3 reads CARSLVGGTPRGIQYF. In DNA form, the CDR3 reads TGTGCCAGAAGCTTGGTAGGAGGCACCCCACGTGGCATTCAGTACTTC.

The table lists this clonotype with a count of one. The rearrangement joins TRBV12-3 or TRBV12-4 to TRBJ2-1; tentative D call: TRBD2 (6 bases). CDR3 length: 15 amino acids. V lost 6 bases and J 4 bases, leaving 16 bases between the germline ends. The CDR3 spells CASSRSGITYNEQFF. The CDR3 nucleotides read TGTGCCAGCAGCCGTAGCGGTATTACGTACAATGAGCAGTTCTTC.

The V gene is TRBV12-5, the J gene TRBJ2-1, with a weak D call TRBD1 (7 bases). The ends were cut back, 9 bases at V and 9 bases at J, with 18 bases in the middle. This CDR3 is 13 amino acids long. Germline-derived CDR1 and CDR2 are LGHNT and FRNRAP. CDR3 coding DNA: TGTGCTAGCAGACAGGGCGGGATCGGTGAGCAGTTCTTC. The encoded protein is CASRQGGIGEQFF.

J is TRBJ2-1 and V is TRBV10-2; tentatively, D is TRBD1 or TRBD2 (5 bases each). The CDR3 runs 14 residues. CDR1 and CDR2 from the germline V gene are WSHSY and SAAADI. V lost 4 bases and J 7 bases, leaving 14 bases between the germline ends. The CDR3 protein is CASSGGREKNEQFF. As DNA, the CDR3 is TGCGCCAGCAGTGGAGGCAGGGAGAAGAATGAGCAGTTCTTC.

V usage is TRBV12-3 or TRBV12-4 and J usage is TRBJ1-1, with a possible D match to TRBD1 (6 bases). There are 16 residues in the CDR3. Trimming shortened V by 1 base and J by 0 bases, and 12 bases separated the two germline ends. In nucleotides, the CDR3 is TGTGCCAGCAGTTTAGGGTTTGGACAGATGAACACTGAAGCTTTCTTT. Protein product: CASSLGFGQMNTEAFF.

Here the CDR3 reads CASSSREGRSYNEQFF. CDR3 bases: TGTGCCAGCAGCTCGAGGGAGGGAAGAAGTTACAATGAGCAGTTCTTC. This chain links TRBV5-5 with TRBJ2-1; 7 bases map to TRBD2. CDR1 and CDR2 from the germline V gene are SGHKS and YYEKEE (reference sequence). With V trimmed by 3 bases and J by 4 bases, 10 bases remained unmatched. CDR3 length equals 16 residues.

This clonotype appeared a few times. The chain links TRBV4-1 to TRBJ2-1, with 12 bases aligning to TRBD2. V was pared by 4 bases and J by 13 bases, with 14 bases of the junction left unmatched. Germline V gene data show CDR1 as MGHRA and CDR2 as YSYEKL. The CDR3 spans 16 residues. This CDR3 reads CASSPPSGRAGETQFF. The CDR3 DNA sequence: TGCGCCAGCAGCCCCCCTAGCGGGAGGGCCGGGGAGACCCAGTTCTTC.

The sample holds many counts of this clonotype. The chain has TRBV6-1 and TRBJ2-7; perhaps TRBD1 as D (5 bases). This CDR3 comprises 12 residues. Trimming pared 1 base from V and 7 bases from J, leaving 8 bases between. The V gene's germline CDR1 is MNHNS and CDR2 SASEGT. The CDR3 region has the DNA TGTGCCAGCAGTGAAGAGGGGTATGAGCAGTACTTC. Protein: CASSEEGYEQYF.

This clonotype has more than one count but fewer than ten. This chain links TRBV4-3 with TRBJ1-2; D not resolved. Germline V CDR1 and CDR2: LGHNA, YSLEER. The CDR3 loop spans 15 amino acids. V was pared by 0 bases and J by 8 bases, with 16 bases between. The CDR3 protein is CASSQDFTDSTGYTF. The CDR3 region has the DNA TGCGCCAGCAGCCAAGACTTCACGGACTCAACGGGCTACACCTTC.

The chain uses TRBV7-8 and TRBJ1-4, with a possible D match to TRBD1 (6 bases). Deletions cut 5 bases from V and 11 bases from J, with 18 bases between. The CDR3 is 14 amino acids. CDR1 and CDR2 (germline): SGHVS, FQNEAQ. The CDR3 bases are TGTGCCAGCAGCCAAGCGGAGGGGGTCGAGAAACTGTTTTTT. This codes for CASSQAEGVEKLFF.

This chain connects TRBV12-3 or TRBV12-4 to TRBJ1-1, with D hard to call. Trimming removed 6 bases at V and 10 bases at J, with 18 bases between. This CDR3 has 13 amino acids. The CDR3 loop reads CASRPIRDIAAFF. The CDR3 nucleotides read TGTGCCAGCAGACCTATTAGAGATATTGCAGCTTTCTTT.

This clonotype rates as medium-sized. The chain combines TRBV4-1 with TRBJ2-5, with TRBD2 matching 8 bases. Germline V lookup: CDR1 MGHRA, CDR2 YSYEKL. There are 21 residues in the CDR3. Unmatched junction bases numbered 23, after V lost 0 bases and J lost 5 bases. The CDR3 nucleotides read TGCGCCAGCAGCCAAGATGGGCCAGCGGGAGCGCTAACAGGGATTGTTGAGACCCAGTACTTC. Translating it yields CASSQDGPAGALTGIVETQYF.

The rearrangement joins TRBV6-5 to TRBJ2-5; 9 bases agree with TRBD2. TRBJ2-7 explains the end of the DNA better; the J call may be wrong. Germline CDR1 reads MNHEY; CDR2 reads SVGAGI. This CDR3 contains 17 residues. The chain's CDR3 is CASSYLAGGGGVHEQYF. The CDR3 DNA is TGTGCCAGCAGTTACCTGGCGGGGGGGGGGGGGGTGCACGAGCAGTACTTC.

This clonotype was recorded many times. This chain uses TRBV6-1 with TRBJ2-2; D is unclear. Germline V gene sequence: CDR1 MNHNS, CDR2 SASEGT. The CDR3 consists of 13 residues. Trimming removed 6 bases from V and 2 bases from J, with 7 bases in between. The CDR3 here is CASRSTNTGELFF. The CDR3 bases are TGTGCCAGCAGAAGCACAAACACCGGGGAGCTGTTTTTT.

The chain combines TRBV6-5 with TRBJ2-5; D not certain. The J call may be incorrect, as the DNA end agrees better with TRBJ2-7. CDR1 and CDR2 from the germline V gene are MNHEY and SVGAGI. This CDR3 has 11 amino acids. Here the CDR3 reads CASSFLAEQYF. The DNA for the CDR3 is TGTGCCAGCAGTTTTCTGGCCGAGCAGTACTTC.

The CDR3 DNA reads as TGTGCCAGCAGAGCCTCGGGACTAGCGGGGGGGAGTGGCACAGACATTCAGTATTTT. Encoded protein: CASRASGLAGGSGTDIQYF. This chain joins TRBV6-1 and TRBJ2-3, with 16 bases that match TRBD2. From germline, CDR1 is MNHNS and CDR2 SASEGT. J gave up 12 bases and V 6 bases, and 21 bases lay outside the gene matches. The CDR3 loop spans 19 amino acids.

The chain joins TRBV25-1 to TRBJ2-1; D is unclear. Trimming removed 4 bases from V and 5 bases from J, with 15 bases in between. Germline lookup yields CDR1 MGHDK and CDR2 SYGVNS. This CDR3 comprises 15 residues. CDR3 in amino acids: CASSAVGWLDNEQFF. Written as DNA, the CDR3 is TGTGCCAGCAGTGCGGTGGGTTGGCTAGACAATGAGCAGTTCTTC.

The chain couples TRBV6-1 to TRBJ2-3, with D perhaps matching TRBD1 (5 bases). This CDR3 is 14 amino acids long. The V end lost 5 bases, the J end lost 8 bases, and 17 bases lay between the germline ends. Germline CDR1 and CDR2: MNHNS and SASEGT. DNA for the CDR3: TGTGCCAGCAGTCTCGGCGATGGGGCCTTTACGCAGTATTTT. Translated, it gives CASSLGDGAFTQYF.

The V call is TRBV6-1, the J call TRBJ2-1; 10 nucleotides agree with TRBD2. Germline assignment: CDR1 MNHNS and CDR2 SASEGT. Unmatched junction bases numbered 8, after V lost 6 bases and J lost 6 bases. CDR3 size: 15 residues. Here the CDR3 reads CASSSLAGVSNEQFF. CDR3 DNA sequence: TGTGCCAGCAGCAGCCTAGCGGGGGTCTCCAATGAGCAGTTCTTC.

The CDR3 DNA reads as TGTGCCAGCAGTCCACCAGGGGACTCCTACGAGCAGTACTTC. Translation: CASSPPGDSYEQYF. The rearrangement uses TRBV6-1 and TRBJ2-1; a possible D gene is TRBD1 (6 bases). The J call may not be correct, given that the DNA end is closer to TRBJ2-7. The CDR3 has 14 residues. The germline CDR1 and CDR2 sequences are MNHNS and SASEGT.

This clonotype was seen many times. V and J are TRBV6-5 and TRBJ2-2; weak D call: TRBD2 (6 bases). This CDR3 contains 17 residues. Trimming removed 6 bases from V and 1 base from J, with 18 bases in between. Germline values: CDR1 MNHEY, CDR2 SVGAGI. The CDR3 is CASSGWGVRGNTGELFF. Written as DNA, the CDR3 is TGTGCCAGCAGCGGGTGGGGGGTGCGGGGGAACACCGGGGAGCTGTTTTTT.

This chain links TRBV20-1 with TRBJ2-1; weak D call: TRBD2 (5 bases). Germline V gene sequence: CDR1 DFQATT, CDR2 SNEGSKA (reference sequence). Trimming stripped 3 bases from V and 12 bases from J, with 15 bases between. The CDR3 contains 12 residues. This CDR3 is CSASGPSRVQFF. For the CDR3, the DNA is TGCAGTGCTAGTGGTCCTAGCAGAGTGCAGTTCTTC.

This clonotype was picked up a small number of times. The genes are TRBV6-1 and TRBJ1-2; TRBD1 might be the D (6 bases). V was pared by 4 bases and J by 7 bases, with 19 bases between. The CDR3 runs to 15 residues. Germline V gives CDR1 MNHNS, CDR2 SASEGT. The CDR3 DNA sequence: TGTGCCAGCAGTGTCCAGTCCGGGCAGGGGAGTGGCTACACCTTC. Its translation: CASSVQSGQGSGYTF.

For the CDR3, the DNA is TGTGCCAGCCGGGACAGGTATACGCAGTATTTT. This codes for CASRDRYTQYF. The chain has TRBV6-1 and TRBJ2-3; TRBD1 matches 8 bases. The germline V gene encodes CDR1 MNHNS and CDR2 SASEGT. Trimming at V came to 8 bases and at J to 7 bases, leaving 2 bases not matched to a gene. This CDR3 comprises 11 residues.

This clonotype has a handful of counts. This chain connects TRBV6-1 to TRBJ2-1; D might be TRBD1 or TRBD2, each matching 5 bases. The J call may be mistaken, given a closer DNA end match to TRBJ2-7. Germline-derived CDR1 and CDR2 are MNHNS and SASEGT. The CDR3 is made up of 13 amino acids. This chain's CDR3 is CASSDRGDYEQYF. CDR3 coding DNA: TGTGCCAGCAGTGACCGAGGGGACTACGAGCAGTACTTC.

Here the CDR3 reads CASMGWRGYEQFF. CDR3 coding DNA: TGTGCCAGCATGGGATGGAGGGGTTATGAGCAGTTCTTC. V gene TRBV6-1 combines with J gene TRBJ2-1; a possible D gene is TRBD2 (6 bases). CDR1 and CDR2 (germline): MNHNS, SASEGT. Trimming left V 7 bases short and J 8 bases short, with 15 bases between. CDR3 length: 13 amino acids.

The rearrangement uses TRBV15 and TRBJ2-1; 8 bases fit TRBD1. The J call could be wrong; TRBJ2-7 is a better fit for the DNA end. Germline CDR1 LNHNV, CDR2 YYDKDF (reference sequence). The CDR3 length is 15 residues. The CDR3 coding sequence is TGTGCCACCAGCAGAGATAGGACAGGGTACTACGAGCAGTACTTC. This translates into CATSRDRTGYYEQYF.

This clonotype appeared once. CDR3 sequence (DNA): TGTGCCAGCCGAGCAAAGGCGGGGGGTATCTACGAGCAGTACTTC. This codes for CASRAKAGGIYEQYF. V is TRBV6-1 and J is TRBJ2-5; 8 bases match TRBD2. The J call may be mistaken, given a closer DNA end match to TRBJ2-7. The CDR3 runs to 15 residues. The germline V gene encodes CDR1 MNHNS and CDR2 SASEGT.

V and J are TRBV4-1 and TRBJ2-3; D not certain. CDR1 is MGHRA and CDR2 is YSYEKL in the germline V gene. V lost 1 base and J 12 bases, leaving 20 bases between the germline ends. The CDR3 length is 15 residues. Here the CDR3 DNA reads TGCGCCAGCAGCCAAGCTCTTCGAACCAGCAGTACTCAGTATTTT. Translating gives CASSQALRTSSTQYF.